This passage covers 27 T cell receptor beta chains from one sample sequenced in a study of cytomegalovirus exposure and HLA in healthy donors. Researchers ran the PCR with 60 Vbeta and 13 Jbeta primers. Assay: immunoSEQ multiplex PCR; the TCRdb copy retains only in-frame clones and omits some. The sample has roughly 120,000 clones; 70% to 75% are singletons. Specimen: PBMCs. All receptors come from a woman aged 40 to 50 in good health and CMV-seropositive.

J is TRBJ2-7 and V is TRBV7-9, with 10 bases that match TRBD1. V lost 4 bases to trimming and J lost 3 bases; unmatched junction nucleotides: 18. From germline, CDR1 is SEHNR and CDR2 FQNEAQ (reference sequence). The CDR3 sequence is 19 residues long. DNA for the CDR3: TGTGCCAGCAGCTCGGATCCGGGACAGGGGATCAGCTTCGACTACGAGCAGTACTTC. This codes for CASSSDPGQGISFDYEQYF. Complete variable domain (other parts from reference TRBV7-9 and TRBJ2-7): DTGVSQNPRHKITKRGQNVTFRCDPISEHNRLYWYRQTLGQGPEFLTYFQNEAQLEKSRLLSDRFSAERPKGSFSTLEIQRTEQGDSAMYLCASSSDPGQGISFDYEQYFGPGTRLTVT.

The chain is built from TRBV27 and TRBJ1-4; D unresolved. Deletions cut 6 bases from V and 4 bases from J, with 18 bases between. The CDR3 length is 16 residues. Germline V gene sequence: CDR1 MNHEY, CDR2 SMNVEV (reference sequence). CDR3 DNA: TGTGCCAGCAGCTCCTTTGTGGGGAGTAATAATGAAAAACTGTTTTTT. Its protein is CASSSFVGSNNEKLFF. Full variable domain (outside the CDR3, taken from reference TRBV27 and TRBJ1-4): EAQVTQNPRYLITVTGKKLTVTCSQNMNHEYMSWYRQDPGLGLRQIYYSMNVEVTDKGDVPEGYKVSRKEKRNFPLILESPSPNQTSLYFCASSSFVGSNNEKLFFGSGTQLSVL.

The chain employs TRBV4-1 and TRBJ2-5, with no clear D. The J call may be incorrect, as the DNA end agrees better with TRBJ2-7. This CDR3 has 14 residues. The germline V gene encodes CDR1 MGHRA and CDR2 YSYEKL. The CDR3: CASSQGPPLYEQYF. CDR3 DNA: TGCGCCAGCAGCCAAGGTCCCCCCCTCTACGAGCAGTACTTC.

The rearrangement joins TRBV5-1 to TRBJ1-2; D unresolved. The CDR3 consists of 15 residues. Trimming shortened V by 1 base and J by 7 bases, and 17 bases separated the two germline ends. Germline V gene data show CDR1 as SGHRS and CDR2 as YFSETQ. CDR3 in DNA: TGCGCCAGCAGCTTGTATAGGATCACCGAGGGTGGCTACACCTTC. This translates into CASSLYRITEGGYTF. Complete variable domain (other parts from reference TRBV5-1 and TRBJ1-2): KAGVTQTPRYLIKTRGQQVTLSCSPISGHRSVSWYQQTPGQGLQFLFEYFSETQRNKGNFPGRFSGRQFSNSRSEMNVSTLELGDSALYLCASSLYRITEGGYTFGSGTRLTVV.

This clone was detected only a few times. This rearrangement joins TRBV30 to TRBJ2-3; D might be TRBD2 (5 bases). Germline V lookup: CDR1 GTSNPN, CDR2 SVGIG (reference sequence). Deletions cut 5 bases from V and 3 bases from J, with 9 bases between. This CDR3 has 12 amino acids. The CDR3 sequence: CAWGRSTDTQYF. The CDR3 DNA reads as TGTGCCTGGGGGAGATCAACAGATACGCAGTATTTT.

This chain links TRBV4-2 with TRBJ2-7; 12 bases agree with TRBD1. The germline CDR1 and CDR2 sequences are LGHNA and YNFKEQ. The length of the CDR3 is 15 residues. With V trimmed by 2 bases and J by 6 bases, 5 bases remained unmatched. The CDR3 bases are TGTGCCAGCAGCCAATTGGGGACAGGGGGCTCCGAGCAGTACTTC. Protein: CASSQLGTGGSEQYF.

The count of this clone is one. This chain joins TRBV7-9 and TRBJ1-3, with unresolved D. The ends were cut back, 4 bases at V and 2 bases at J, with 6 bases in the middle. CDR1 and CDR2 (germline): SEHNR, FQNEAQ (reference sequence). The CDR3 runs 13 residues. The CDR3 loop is CASSSETGNTIYF. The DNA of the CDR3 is TGTGCCAGCAGCTCCGAGACTGGAAACACCATATATTTT.

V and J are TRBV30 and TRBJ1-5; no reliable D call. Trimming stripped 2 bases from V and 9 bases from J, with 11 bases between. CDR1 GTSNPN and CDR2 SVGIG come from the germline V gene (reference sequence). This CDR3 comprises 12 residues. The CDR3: CAWSLGRAPQHF. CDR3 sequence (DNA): TGTGCCTGGAGTCTAGGGAGGGCGCCCCAGCATTTT.

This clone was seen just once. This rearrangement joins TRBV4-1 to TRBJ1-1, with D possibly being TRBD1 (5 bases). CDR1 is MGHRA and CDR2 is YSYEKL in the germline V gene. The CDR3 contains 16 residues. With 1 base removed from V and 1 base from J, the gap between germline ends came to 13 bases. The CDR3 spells CASSQASRGTNTEAFF. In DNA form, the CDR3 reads TGCGCCAGCAGCCAAGCATCTAGGGGAACGAACACTGAAGCTTTCTTT.

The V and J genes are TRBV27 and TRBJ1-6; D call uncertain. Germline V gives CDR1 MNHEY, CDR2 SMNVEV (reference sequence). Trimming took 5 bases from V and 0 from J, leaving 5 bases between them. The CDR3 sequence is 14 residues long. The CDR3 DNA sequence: TGTGCCAGCAGTCTCAGCTCCTATAATTCACCCCTCCACTTT. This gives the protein CASSLSSYNSPLHF.

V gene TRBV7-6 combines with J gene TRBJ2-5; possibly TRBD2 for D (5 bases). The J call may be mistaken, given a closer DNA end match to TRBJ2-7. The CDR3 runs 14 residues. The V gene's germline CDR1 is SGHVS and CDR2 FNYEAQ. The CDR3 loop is CASSLDRGTYEQYF. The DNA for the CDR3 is TGTGCCAGCAGCTTAGACCGGGGAACCTACGAGCAGTACTTC.

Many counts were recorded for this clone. This CDR3 reads CASSLNDLRGQNTEAFF. Here the CDR3 DNA reads TGTGCCAGCAGCTTAAATGATTTGAGGGGGCAAAACACTGAAGCTTTCTTT. The chain is built from TRBV5-4 and TRBJ1-1; 7 nucleotides agree with TRBD1. Germline V lookup: CDR1 SGHNT, CDR2 YYREEE (reference sequence). V shed 2 bases and J 2 bases; nucleotides not matched to a gene: 12. The CDR3 runs 17 residues.

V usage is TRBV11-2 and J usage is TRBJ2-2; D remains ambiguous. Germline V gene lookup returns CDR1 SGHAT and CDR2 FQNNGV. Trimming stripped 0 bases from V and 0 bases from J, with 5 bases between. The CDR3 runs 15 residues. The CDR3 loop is CASSLDSANTGELFF. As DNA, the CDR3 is TGTGCCAGCAGCTTAGACAGCGCGAACACCGGGGAGCTGTTTTTT.

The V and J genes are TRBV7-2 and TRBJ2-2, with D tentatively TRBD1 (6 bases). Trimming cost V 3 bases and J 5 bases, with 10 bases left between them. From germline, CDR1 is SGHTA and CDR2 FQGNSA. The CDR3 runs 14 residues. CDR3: CASSLGATTGELFF. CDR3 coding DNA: TGTGCCAGCAGCTTGGGGGCCACTACCGGGGAGCTGTTTTTT.

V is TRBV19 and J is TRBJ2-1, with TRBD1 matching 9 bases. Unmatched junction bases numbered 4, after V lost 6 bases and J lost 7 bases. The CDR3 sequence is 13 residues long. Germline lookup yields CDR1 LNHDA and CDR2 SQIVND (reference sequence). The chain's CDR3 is CASSRTGENEQFF. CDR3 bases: TGTGCCAGTAGCAGGACAGGGGAAAATGAGCAGTTCTTC.

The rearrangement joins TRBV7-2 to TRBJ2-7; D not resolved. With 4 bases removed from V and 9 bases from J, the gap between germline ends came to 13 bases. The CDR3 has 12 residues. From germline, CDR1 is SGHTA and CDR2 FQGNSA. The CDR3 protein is CASSSQTSRQYF. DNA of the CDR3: TGTGCCAGCAGCTCCCAGACAAGCAGGCAGTACTTC.

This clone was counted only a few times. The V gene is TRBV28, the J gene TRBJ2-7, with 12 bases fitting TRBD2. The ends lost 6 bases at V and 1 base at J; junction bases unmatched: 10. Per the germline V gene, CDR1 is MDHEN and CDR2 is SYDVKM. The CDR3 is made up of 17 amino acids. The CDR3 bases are TGTGCCAGCAGGAACACGGGACTAGCGGGCACGTCCTACGAGCAGTACTTC. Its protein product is CASRNTGLAGTSYEQYF.

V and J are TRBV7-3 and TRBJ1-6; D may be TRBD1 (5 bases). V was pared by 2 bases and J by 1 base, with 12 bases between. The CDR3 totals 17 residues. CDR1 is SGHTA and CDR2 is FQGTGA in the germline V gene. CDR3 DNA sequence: TGTGCCAGCAGCTTACTCCCTCAGGGTTCCTATAATTCACCCCTCCACTTT. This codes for CASSLLPQGSYNSPLHF.

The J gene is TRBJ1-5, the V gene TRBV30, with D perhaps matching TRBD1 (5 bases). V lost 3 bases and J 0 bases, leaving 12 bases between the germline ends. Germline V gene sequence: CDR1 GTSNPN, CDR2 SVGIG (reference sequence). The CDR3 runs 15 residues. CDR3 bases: TGTGCCTGGAGCGCCGGACACCTTAGCAATCAGCCCCAGCATTTT. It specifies CAWSAGHLSNQPQHF. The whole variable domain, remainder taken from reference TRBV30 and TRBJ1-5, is SQTIHQWPATLVQPVGSPLSLECTVEGTSNPNLYWYRQAAGRGLQLLFYSVGIGQISSEVPQNLSASRPQDRQFILSSKKLLLSDSGFYLCAWSAGHLSNQPQHFGDGTRLSIL.

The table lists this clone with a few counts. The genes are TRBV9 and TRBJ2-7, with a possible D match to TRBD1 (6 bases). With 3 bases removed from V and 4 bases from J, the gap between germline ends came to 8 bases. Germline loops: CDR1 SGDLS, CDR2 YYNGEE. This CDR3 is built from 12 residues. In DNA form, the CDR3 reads TGTGCCAGCAGCGCACAGGGATACGAGCAGTACTTC. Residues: CASSAQGYEQYF.

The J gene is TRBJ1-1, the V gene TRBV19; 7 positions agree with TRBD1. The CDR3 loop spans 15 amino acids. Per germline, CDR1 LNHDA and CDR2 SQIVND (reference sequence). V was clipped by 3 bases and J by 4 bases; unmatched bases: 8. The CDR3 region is CASSMPPDRVTEAFF. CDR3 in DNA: TGTGCCAGTAGTATGCCCCCCGACAGGGTCACTGAAGCTTTCTTT. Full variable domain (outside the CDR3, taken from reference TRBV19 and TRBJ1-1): DGGITQSPKYLFRKEGQNVTLSCEQNLNHDAMYWYRQDPGQGLRLIYYSQIVNDFQKGDIAEGYSVSREKKESFPLTVTSAQKNPTAFYLCASSMPPDRVTEAFFGQGTRLTVV.

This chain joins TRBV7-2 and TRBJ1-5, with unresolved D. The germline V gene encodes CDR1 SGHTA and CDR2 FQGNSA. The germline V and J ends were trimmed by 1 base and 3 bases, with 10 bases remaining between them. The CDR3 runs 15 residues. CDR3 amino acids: CASSLDGGSNQPQHF. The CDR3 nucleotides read TGTGCCAGCAGCTTAGACGGAGGGTCCAATCAGCCCCAGCATTTT. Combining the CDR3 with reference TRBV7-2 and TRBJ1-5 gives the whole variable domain GAGVSQSPSNKVTEKGKDVELRCDPISGHTALYWYRQSLGQGLEFLIYFQGNSAPDKSGLPSDRFSAERTGGSVSTLTIQRTQQEDSAVYLCASSLDGGSNQPQHFGDGTRLSIL.

The DNA of the CDR3 is TGCGCCAGCAGCCAGAGCGGGACATACTACGAGCAGTACTTC. Residues: CASSQSGTYYEQYF. The rearrangement joins TRBV5-1 to TRBJ2-7; D may be TRBD2 (7 bases). The CDR3 sequence is 14 residues long. With 4 bases removed from V and 3 bases from J, the gap between germline ends came to 14 bases. Per germline, CDR1 SGHRS and CDR2 YFSETQ.

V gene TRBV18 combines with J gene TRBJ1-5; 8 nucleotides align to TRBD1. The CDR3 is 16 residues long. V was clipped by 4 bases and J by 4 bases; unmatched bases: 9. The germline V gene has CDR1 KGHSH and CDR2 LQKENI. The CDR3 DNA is TGTGCCAGCTCACTGACAGGGGCCGACCTTAATCAGCCCCAGCATTTT. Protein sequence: CASSLTGADLNQPQHF.

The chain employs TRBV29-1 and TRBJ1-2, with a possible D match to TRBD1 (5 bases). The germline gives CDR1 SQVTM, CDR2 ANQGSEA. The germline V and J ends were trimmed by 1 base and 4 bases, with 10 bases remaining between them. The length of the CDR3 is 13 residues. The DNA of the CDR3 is TGCAGCGTTGAAGGCGCGGGGCCCTATGGCTACACCTTC. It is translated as CSVEGAGPYGYTF.

CDR3 loop: CASSTRWGEEGHGYTF. The CDR3 nucleotides are TGTGCCAGCAGCACCCGATGGGGGGAGGAGGGTCATGGCTACACCTTC. This chain connects TRBV7-8 to TRBJ1-2, with D possibly matching TRBD1 (5 bases). The CDR3 totals 16 residues. Germline V gene sequence: CDR1 SGHVS, CDR2 FQNEAQ. Trimming removed 5 bases from V and 6 bases from J, with 22 bases in between.

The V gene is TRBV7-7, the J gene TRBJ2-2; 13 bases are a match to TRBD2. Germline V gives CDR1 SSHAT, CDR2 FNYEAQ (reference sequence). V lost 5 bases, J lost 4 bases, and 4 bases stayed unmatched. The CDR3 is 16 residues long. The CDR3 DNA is TGTGCCAGCAGCCCCGGACTAGCGGGGGTCACCGGGGAGCTGTTTTTT. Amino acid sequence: CASSPGLAGVTGELFF.